The entry below gives a single T cell receptor (beta chain) sequence along with its context. The read ends 3 residues before the CDR3 terminus; that terminus is restored from the germline J gene. CDR1 and CDR2 from the germline V gene are SGHRS and YFSETQ. With 0 bases removed from V and 4 bases from J, the gap between germline ends came to 16 bases. The length of the CDR3 is 16 residues. Here immunoSEQ multiplex PCR was the method, and the copy in TCRdb shows in-frame clones only, minus some. The listing records approximately 50,000 clones. This specimen belongs to a study of Tregs in tolerant kidney transplant recipients.

This clonotype was obtained from a human donor who received a combined kidney and bone marrow transplant. This sequence joins TRBV5-1 and TRBJ1-1; perhaps TRBD1 as D (6 bases). The material sequenced was CD4+ T cells from blood, taken before the transplant. The DNA read from the CDR3 is TGCGCCAGCAGCTTGGTTATGGGGGCTGGGGGCACTGAA. It codes for CASSLVMGAGGTE. The full CDR3 protein is CASSLVMGAGGTEAFF. The whole variable domain, filled in from reference TRBV5-1 and TRBJ1-1, reads KAGVTQTPRYLIKTRGQQVTLSCSPISGHRSVSWYQQTPGQGLQFLFEYFSETQRNKGNFPGRFSGRQFSNSRSEMNVSTLELGDSALYLCASSLVMGAGGTEAFFGQGTRLTVV.